The T cell receptor (beta chain) under discussion was sequenced for a study of CD8 T cells in ankylosing spondylitis. CDR3 length: 19 amino acids. Germline loops: CDR1 WSHSY, CDR2 SAAADI. Germline trimming cut 0 bases from V and 3 bases from J; bases unmatched to any gene: 8. Worth noting for this clonotype: The antigen is undetermined.

Study-wide findings and caveats: Reported data indicate significant enrichment of disease-linked clones within matched ankylosing spondylitis synovial fluid.

A single record per CDR3 protein comes from TCRdb applying MiXCR to the 5' RACE reads. This table has 50,000 to 70,000 distinct CDR3 sequences, around 6.4% appearing once. The chain combines TRBV10-2 with TRBJ2-2; 12 bases line up with TRBD2. Sequenced: synovial fluid, either unsorted or a sorted T cell fraction (not recorded which). The sequence derives from a male donor with ankylosing spondylitis. The CDR3 coding sequence is TGCGCCAGCAGTGAGTCGAGCCTAGCGGGAGGGTCACACACCGGGGAGCTGTTTTTT. This translates into CASSESSLAGGSHTGELFF.